Shown below are 26 T cell receptor beta chains from a single sample sequenced in a study of CD8+ T cells in alopecia areata. Extracted from the samples, RNA was reverse transcribed into cDNA to serve as the sequencing template. Clones were sequenced by immunoSEQ multiplex PCR, and TCRdb holds only the in-frame ones, with some missing. The table includes roughly 200,000 clones, approximately 53% detected once. Indicated treatment: oral pan-JAK inhibitor, 5-10 mg twice daily. Here the sequenced sample was CD8+ T cells sorted from blood, taken at week 24, from a patient treated with tofacitinib. The receptors shown here come from a human donor with alopecia areata.

The chain is built from TRBV11-2 and TRBJ2-7, with D perhaps matching TRBD2 (5 bases). Trimming shortened V by 4 bases and J by 0 bases, and 10 bases separated the two germline ends. The CDR3 length is 14 residues. The germline V gene has CDR1 SGHAT and CDR2 FQNNGV. The CDR3 loop is CASSSDLSSYEQYF. The DNA of the CDR3 is TGTGCCAGCAGCTCGGACTTATCCTCCTACGAGCAGTACTTC. Full variable domain (missing parts from reference TRBV11-2 and TRBJ2-7): EAGVAQSPRYKIIEKRQSVAFWCNPISGHATLYWYQQILGQGPKLLIQFQNNGVVDDSQLPKDRFSAERLKGVDSTLKIQPAKLEDSAVYLCASSSDLSSYEQYFGPGTRLTVT.

For this clone: Other DNA sequences in the same sample also yield this CDR3. The chain recombines TRBV19 with TRBJ2-7; TRBD1 matches at 11 bases. Germline V gene data show CDR1 as LNHDA and CDR2 as SQIVND (reference sequence). CDR3 length equals 14 residues. The V and J ends lost 7 bases and 2 bases, in that order; junction bases with no gene match: 4. Written as DNA, the CDR3 is TGTGCCAGTACCCCGGGACAGGGGGCCTACGAGCAGTACTTC. Its translation is CASTPGQGAYEQYF.

CDR3: CASSFSDSPNQPQHF. Written as DNA, the CDR3 is TGTGCCAGCAGCTTTTCAGACAGCCCTAATCAGCCCCAGCATTTT. V is TRBV5-6 and J is TRBJ1-5; tentatively, D is TRBD1 (5 bases). CDR1 is SGHDT and CDR2 is YYEEEE in the germline V gene. The germline V and J ends were trimmed by 2 bases and 4 bases, with 13 bases remaining between them. The CDR3 totals 15 residues.

The V and J genes are TRBV6-1 and TRBJ2-2; D remains unclear. Looked up from germline, CDR1 is MNHNS and CDR2 is SASEGT. Between the trimmed V and J ends, which lost 3 bases and 5 bases, there was a span of 7 bases. This CDR3 has 13 amino acids. CDR3 in amino acids: CASSDVGTGELFF. CDR3 DNA sequence: TGTGCCAGCAGTGATGTGGGGACCGGGGAGCTGTTTTTT.

There are many counts of this clone. V is TRBV27 and J is TRBJ2-1, with unresolved D. Trimming pared 2 bases from V and 3 bases from J, leaving 14 bases between. The CDR3 extends over 16 amino acids. Germline V CDR1 and CDR2: MNHEY, SMNVEV (reference sequence). CDR3 sequence: CASSLIGSGDYNEQFF. The CDR3 bases are TGTGCCAGCAGTTTAATAGGGTCAGGAGACTACAATGAGCAGTTCTTC.

This clone has just one count. V is TRBV7-6 and J is TRBJ2-1; 8 bases match TRBD1. The J segment lost 5 bases and the V segment lost 1 base, leaving 4 bases of the junction unmatched. CDR1 SGHVS and CDR2 FNYEAQ come from the germline V gene. The CDR3 runs 15 residues. Here the CDR3 DNA reads TGTGCCAGCAGCTTAGGACAGGGGAGCAACAATGAGCAGTTCTTC. It translates to CASSLGQGSNNEQFF.

This chain uses TRBV2 with TRBJ2-3; 8 bases line up with TRBD1. Germline V gene data show CDR1 as SNHLY and CDR2 as FYNNEI. This CDR3 has 14 residues. Germline trimming cut 4 bases from V and 5 bases from J; bases unmatched to any gene: 5. Here the CDR3 DNA reads TGTGCCAGCAGTGTACAGGGGGGTCAAGATACGCAGTATTTT. This codes for CASSVQGGQDTQYF.

The chain couples TRBV9 to TRBJ1-5; TRBD1 might be the D (5 bases). The CDR3 sequence is 15 residues long. The V and J ends lost 0 bases and 7 bases respectively, with 14 bases between them. The germline V gene has CDR1 SGDLS and CDR2 YYNGEE. The CDR3 bases are TGTGCCAGCAGCGTAGACGACAGCCCACGGCAGCCCCAGCATTTT. Translation gives CASSVDDSPRQPQHF. Supplemented by reference TRBV9 and TRBJ1-5, the full variable domain reads DSGVTQTPKHLITATGQRVTLRCSPRSGDLSVYWYQQSLDQGLQFLIQYYNGEERAKGNILERFSAQQFPDLHSELNLSSLELGDSALYFCASSVDDSPRQPQHFGDGTRLSIL.

The sample holds a few counts of this clone. Other DNA variants within this sample encode the same CDR3. This rearrangement joins TRBV9 to TRBJ2-3; D not resolved. This CDR3 comprises 12 residues. Germline loops: CDR1 SGDLS, CDR2 YYNGEE. The germline V and J ends were trimmed by 2 bases and 1 base, with 2 bases remaining between them. DNA for the CDR3: TGTGCCAGCAGCGTTGGCACAGATACGCAGTATTTT. It codes for CASSVGTDTQYF.

CDR3 loop: CASSGDTTQETQYF. The CDR3 DNA is TGTGCCAGCTCGGGGGACACCACCCAAGAGACCCAGTACTTC. The chain has TRBV7-6 and TRBJ2-5; D tentatively reads TRBD1 or TRBD2 (6 bases each). The V gene's germline CDR1 is SGHVS and CDR2 FNYEAQ. This CDR3 is built from 14 residues. The V gene lost 8 bases and the J gene lost 1 base, with 14 bases spanning the gap.

The chain couples TRBV9 to TRBJ1-2, with D possibly TRBD1 on 6 matching bases. CDR1 SGDLS and CDR2 YYNGEE come from the germline V gene. V was trimmed by 0 bases and J by 5 bases, leaving 14 bases between them. The CDR3 covers 15 residues. The CDR3 region is CASSVGRDTEYGYTF. The CDR3, as DNA: TGTGCCAGCAGCGTAGGCCGGGACACTGAATATGGCTACACCTTC.

The genes are TRBV23-1 and TRBJ1-1; D is ambiguous. TRBV23-1 falls under the ORF class, with uncertain function. The germline V and J ends were trimmed by 5 bases and 7 bases, with 11 bases remaining between them. The CDR3 spans 12 residues. The chain's CDR3 is CASSFGGCEAFF. The DNA of the CDR3 is TGCGCCAGCAGTTTTGGAGGGTGTGAAGCTTTCTTT.

The rearrangement joins TRBV7-8 to TRBJ2-3, with 10 bases that match TRBD2. The CDR3 totals 18 residues. Germline lookup yields CDR1 SGHVS and CDR2 FQNEAQ. The J segment lost 6 bases and the V segment lost 1 base, leaving 13 bases of the junction unmatched. The CDR3 DNA follows: TGTGCCAGCAGCTTAGGTCTAGCGGGGGTCCCCAGGGTGGATACGCAGTATTTT. As protein: CASSLGLAGVPRVDTQYF.

The chain combines TRBV14 with TRBJ1-2; TRBD1 matches 7 bases. The CDR3 has 14 residues. The germline gives CDR1 SGHDN, CDR2 FVKESK. The junction had 5 bases not matched to a gene; V was cut back by 0 bases and J by 7 bases. CDR3 protein: CASSQDDRDGGYTF. CDR3 in DNA: TGTGCCAGCAGCCAAGACGACAGGGATGGTGGCTACACCTTC. The variable domain in full, with the rest retrieved from reference TRBV14 and TRBJ1-2, is EAGVTQFPSHSVIEKGQTVTLRCDPISGHDNLYWYRRVMGKEIKFLLHFVKESKQDESGMPNNRFLAERTGGTYSTLKVQPAELEDSGVYFCASSQDDRDGGYTFGSGTRLTVV.

In this sample, this clone turned up once. The rearrangement joins TRBV15 to TRBJ2-2; no reliable D call. This CDR3 comprises 15 residues. Deletions cut 2 bases from V and 0 bases from J, with 7 bases between. Germline V gene lookup returns CDR1 LNHNV and CDR2 YYDKDF (reference sequence). The CDR3 coding sequence is TGTGCCACCAGCAGACTAGACTCGAACACCGGGGAGCTGTTTTTT. It yields the protein CATSRLDSNTGELFF.

This clone appeared a few times. The J gene is TRBJ2-7, the V gene TRBV27; D is perhaps TRBD2 (5 bases). V lost 0 bases and J lost 1, with 13 bases in between. CDR3 size: 16 residues. In germline, CDR1 is MNHEY, CDR2 SMNVEV (reference sequence). CDR3 bases: TGTGCCAGCAGTTTATCTCCCCTACGGGGATCCTACGAGCAGTACTTC. It specifies CASSLSPLRGSYEQYF.

This sequence joins TRBV13 and TRBJ2-7; 12 bases agree with TRBD2. Unmatched junction bases numbered 3, after V lost 5 bases and J lost 1 base. Germline CDR1 reads PRHDT; CDR2 reads FYEKMQ (reference sequence). The CDR3 has 15 residues. This CDR3 is CASSPGTSGSYEQYF. The DNA of the CDR3 is TGTGCCAGCAGCCCCGGGACTAGCGGGTCCTACGAGCAGTACTTC. Based on the CDR3 plus reference TRBV13 and TRBJ2-7, the full variable domain is AAGVIQSPRHLIKEKRETATLKCYPIPRHDTVYWYQQGPGQDPQFLISFYEKMQSDKGSIPDRFSAQQFSDYHSELNMSSLELGDSALYFCASSPGTSGSYEQYFGPGTRLTVT.

This clone was detected a few times. This rearrangement joins TRBV6-5 to TRBJ1-1; weak D call: TRBD1 (5 bases). The V end lost 4 bases, the J end lost 3 bases, and 9 bases lay between the germline ends. Germline CDR1 and CDR2: MNHEY and SVGAGI. This CDR3 region has 13 residues. The CDR3 DNA is TGTGCCAGCAGTTTCCAAGGGGACACTGAAGCTTTCTTT. As protein: CASSFQGDTEAFF.

Only a few counts were recorded for this clone. The rearrangement links TRBV12-5 to TRBJ1-1, with a tentative D call TRBD1 (6 bases). The CDR3 contains 12 residues. Germline CDR1 LGHNT, CDR2 FRNRAP. V lost 1 base, J lost 8 bases, and 8 bases lay in between. The CDR3 reads CASGLGTAEAFF. For the CDR3, the DNA is TGTGCTAGTGGTTTGGGGACAGCCGAAGCTTTCTTT. Combining the CDR3 with reference TRBV12-5 and TRBJ1-1 gives the whole variable domain DARVTQTPRHKVTEMGQEVTMRCQPILGHNTVFWYRQTMMQGLELLAYFRNRAPLDDSGMPKDRFSAEMPDATLATLKIQPSEPRDSAVYFCASGLGTAEAFFGQGTRLTVV.

This clone was observed a few times. Other nucleotide sequences from this sample produce the same CDR3. This chain links TRBV29-1 with TRBJ1-1; D is uncertain. CDR1 and CDR2 from the germline V gene are SQVTM and ANQGSEA. The germline V and J ends were trimmed by 1 base and 1 base, with 7 bases remaining between them. The length of the CDR3 is 13 residues. CDR3 loop: CSVEGSGNTEAFF. The CDR3 nucleotides read TGCAGCGTTGAAGGATCAGGGAACACTGAAGCTTTCTTT.

Notes on this clone: Other DNA sequences in this specimen translate into the identical CDR3. CDR3 in amino acids: CATSREGGGELFF. The DNA for the CDR3 is TGTGCCACCAGCAGAGAGGGAGGCGGGGAGCTGTTTTTT. This chain connects TRBV15 to TRBJ2-2, with a weak D call TRBD2 (6 bases). V lost 0 bases, J lost 7 bases, and 6 bases lay in between. This CDR3 is 13 amino acids long. CDR1 and CDR2 from the germline V gene are LNHNV and YYDKDF (reference sequence).

This chain links TRBV19 with TRBJ1-2; 7 nucleotides align to TRBD1. CDR3 size: 13 residues. V was pared by 8 bases and J by 3 bases, with 6 bases of the junction left unmatched. Germline loops: CDR1 LNHDA, CDR2 SQIVND (reference sequence). The CDR3 nucleotides are TGTGCCAGTTCACAGGGGTCCGACTATGGCTACACCTTC. Translating gives CASSQGSDYGYTF.

The CDR3 coding sequence is TGTGCCTGGAGTGTACCGGGACAGAAGAGCTCTGGGGCCAACGTCCTGACTTTC. It specifies CAWSVPGQKSSGANVLTF. The chain employs TRBV30 and TRBJ2-6, with 7 bases aligning to TRBD1. The ends lost 0 bases at V and 0 bases at J; junction bases unmatched: 8. The CDR3 has 18 amino acids. Germline-derived CDR1 and CDR2 are GTSNPN and SVGIG (reference sequence). The full variable domain, rest sourced from reference TRBV30 and TRBJ2-6, is SQTIHQWPATLVQPVGSPLSLECTVEGTSNPNLYWYRQAAGRGLQLLFYSVGIGQISSEVPQNLSASRPQDRQFILSSKKLLLSDSGFYLCAWSVPGQKSSGANVLTFGAGSRLTVL.

This chain connects TRBV4-3 to TRBJ1-1, with unresolved D. The germline CDR1 and CDR2 sequences are LGHNA and YSLEER. Trimming removed 0 bases at V and 1 base at J, with 9 bases between. The CDR3 covers 15 residues. Written as DNA, the CDR3 is TGCGCCAGCAGCCAAGACCGGTTAAGGAACACTGAAGCTTTCTTT. It translates to CASSQDRLRNTEAFF.

The J gene is TRBJ2-7, the V gene TRBV4-3; D is uncertain. Per the germline V gene, CDR1 is LGHNA and CDR2 is YSLEER. Trimming left V 0 bases short and J 2 bases short, with 14 bases between. The CDR3 consists of 16 residues. The CDR3 spells CASSQDAVSSTYEQYF. Written as DNA, the CDR3 is TGCGCCAGCAGCCAAGATGCGGTGTCTTCCACCTACGAGCAGTACTTC.

V gene TRBV9 combines with J gene TRBJ1-2, with D possibly being TRBD1 (5 bases). Germline assignment: CDR1 SGDLS and CDR2 YYNGEE. V lost 5 bases to trimming and J lost 2 bases, with 10 bases between them. The CDR3 length is 13 residues. In DNA form, the CDR3 reads TGTGCCAGCAGAGGCGGGGGAAACTATGGCTACACCTTC. Its protein product is CASRGGGNYGYTF.